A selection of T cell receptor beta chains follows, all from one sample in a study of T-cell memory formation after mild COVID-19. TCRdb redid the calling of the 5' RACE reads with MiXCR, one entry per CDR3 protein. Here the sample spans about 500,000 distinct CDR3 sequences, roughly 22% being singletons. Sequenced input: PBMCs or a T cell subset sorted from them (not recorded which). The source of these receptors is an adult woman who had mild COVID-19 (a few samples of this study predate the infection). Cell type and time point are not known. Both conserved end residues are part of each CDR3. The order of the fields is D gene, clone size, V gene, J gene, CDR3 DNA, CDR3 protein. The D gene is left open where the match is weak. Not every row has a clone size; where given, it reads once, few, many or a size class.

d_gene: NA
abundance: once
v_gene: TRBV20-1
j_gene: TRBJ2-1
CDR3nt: TGCAGTGCGCAGGGGCTTAATGAGCAGTTCTTC
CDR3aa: CSAQGLNEQFF

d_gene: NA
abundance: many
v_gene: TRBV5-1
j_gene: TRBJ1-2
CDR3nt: TGCGCCAGCAGTCTGACAGCTAACTATGGCTACACCTTC
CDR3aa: CASSLTANYGYTF

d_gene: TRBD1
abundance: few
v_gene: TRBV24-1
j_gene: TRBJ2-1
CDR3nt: TGTGCCACCAGCGCCCCCGGGACAGGCGTTTACAATGAGCAGTTCTTC
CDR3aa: CATSAPGTGVYNEQFF

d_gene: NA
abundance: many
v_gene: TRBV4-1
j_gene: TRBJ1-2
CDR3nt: TGCGCCAGCAGCCCCTCTCTAAGGGAAATTTATGGCTACACCTTC
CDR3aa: CASSPSLREIYGYTF

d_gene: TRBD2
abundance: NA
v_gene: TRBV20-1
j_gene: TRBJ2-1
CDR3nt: TGCAGTGCTAGAGACCGGGGGACTAGAACTTCAAGCTCCTACAATGAGCAGTTCTTC
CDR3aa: CSARDRGTRTSSSYNEQFF

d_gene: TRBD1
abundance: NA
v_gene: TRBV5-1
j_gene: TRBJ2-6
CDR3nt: TGCGCCAGCAGCCCCGGGACAGGGGCCCTGGCCAACGTCCTGACTTTC
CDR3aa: CASSPGTGALANVLTF

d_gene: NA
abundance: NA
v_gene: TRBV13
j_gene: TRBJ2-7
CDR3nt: TGTGCCAGCAGCTTAGGGACGGGATCGGCCAACGAGCAGTACTTC
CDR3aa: CASSLGTGSANEQYF

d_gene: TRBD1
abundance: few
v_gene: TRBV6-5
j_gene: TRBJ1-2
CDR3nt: TGTGCCAGCAGCCGGACAGGGTATGGCTATGGCTACACCTTC
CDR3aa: CASSRTGYGYGYTF

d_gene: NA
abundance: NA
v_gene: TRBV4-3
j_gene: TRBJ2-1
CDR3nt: TGCGCCAGCAGCAGGACTCTACGGAATGAGCAGTTCTTC
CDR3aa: CASSRTLRNEQFF

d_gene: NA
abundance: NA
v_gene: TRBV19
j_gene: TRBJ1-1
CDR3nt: TGTGCCAGTAGTATGAGGGACCTGAGGACTGAAGCTTTCTTT
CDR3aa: CASSMRDLRTEAFF

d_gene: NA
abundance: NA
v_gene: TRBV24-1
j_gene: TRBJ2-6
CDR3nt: TGTGCCACCAGTGATTGGGGGGCTGGGGCCAACGTCCTGACTTTC
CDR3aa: CATSDWGAGANVLTF

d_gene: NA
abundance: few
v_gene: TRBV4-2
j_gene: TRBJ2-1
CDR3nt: TGTGCCAGCAGCCGGTCCCAGGGGAATGAGCAGTTCTTC
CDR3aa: CASSRSQGNEQFF

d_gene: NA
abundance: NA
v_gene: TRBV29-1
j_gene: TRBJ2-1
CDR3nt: TGCAGCTCCTGGGGGGGCAGGGGAATTTCAAATGAGCAGTTCTTC
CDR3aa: CSSWGGRGISNEQFF

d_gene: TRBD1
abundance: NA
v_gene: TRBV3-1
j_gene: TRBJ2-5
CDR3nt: TGTGCCAGCAGCCTTTCCCGGACAGGACAAGAGACCCAGTACTTC
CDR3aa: CASSLSRTGQETQYF

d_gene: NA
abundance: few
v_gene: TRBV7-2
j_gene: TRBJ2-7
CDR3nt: TGTGCCAGCAGCTACACCAGGGTGACCGAGCAGTACTTC
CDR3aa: CASSYTRVTEQYF

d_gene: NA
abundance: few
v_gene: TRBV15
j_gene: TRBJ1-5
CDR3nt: TGTGCCACCAGCAGAGCTACGAGGTGGACAGACAATCAGCCCCAGCATTTT
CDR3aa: CATSRATRWTDNQPQHF

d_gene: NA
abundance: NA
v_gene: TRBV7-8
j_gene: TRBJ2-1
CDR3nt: TGTGCCAGCAGCCCCGGTCCCAATGAGCAGTTCTTC
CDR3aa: CASSPGPNEQFF

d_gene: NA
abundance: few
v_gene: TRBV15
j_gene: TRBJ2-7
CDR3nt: TGTGCCACCAGCAGGCACACCTACGAGCAGTACTTC
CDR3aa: CATSRHTYEQYF

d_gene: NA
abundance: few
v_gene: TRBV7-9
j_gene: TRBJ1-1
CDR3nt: TGTGCCAGCAGCCCGGAGGGTAGGGAGAGAGCTTTCTTT
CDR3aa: CASSPEGRERAFF

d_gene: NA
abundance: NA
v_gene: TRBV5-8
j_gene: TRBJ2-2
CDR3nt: TGTGCCAGCAGCTTGGTATCGGGGGGCATCACCGGGGAGCTGTTTTTT
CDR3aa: CASSLVSGGITGELFF

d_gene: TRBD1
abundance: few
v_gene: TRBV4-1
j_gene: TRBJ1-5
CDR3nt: TGCGCCAGCAGCCAGACAGGGGGCGGTCAGCCCCAGCATTTT
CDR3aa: CASSQTGGGQPQHF

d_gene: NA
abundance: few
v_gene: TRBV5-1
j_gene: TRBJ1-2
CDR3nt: TGCGCCAGCACCCCCGCCGGGGTTGAAGGCTACACCTTC
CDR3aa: CASTPAGVEGYTF

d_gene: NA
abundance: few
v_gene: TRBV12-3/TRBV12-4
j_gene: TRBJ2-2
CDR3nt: TGTGCCAGCAGCTCCCCAGGGGGGAGCAGGGAGCTGTTTTTT
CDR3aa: CASSSPGGSRELFF

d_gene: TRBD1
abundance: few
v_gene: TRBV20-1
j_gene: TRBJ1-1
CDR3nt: TGCAGTGCTAGAAAGGGGGCGGAACCCTCCTTGACTTTCTTT
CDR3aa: CSARKGAEPSLTFF

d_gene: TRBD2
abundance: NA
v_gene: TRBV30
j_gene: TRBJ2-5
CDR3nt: TGTGCCTGGAGTTCGGGACTAGCGTCTGAGACCCAGTACTTC
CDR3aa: CAWSSGLASETQYF

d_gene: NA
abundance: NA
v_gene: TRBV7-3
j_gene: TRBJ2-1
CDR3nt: TGTGCCAGCAGCTTAATCCCCTCTAGGGCCTACAATGAGCAGTTCTTC
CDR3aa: CASSLIPSRAYNEQFF

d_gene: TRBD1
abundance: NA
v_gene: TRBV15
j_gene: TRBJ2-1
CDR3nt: TGTGCCACCAGCCGGGGACAGCCCAGGAACAATGAGCAGTTCTTC
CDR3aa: CATSRGQPRNNEQFF